This T cell receptor (beta chain) comes out of a study of OX40 agonist ivuxolimab in advanced cancers. At the level of the study: Under the entry rules, prior anti-PD-1, anti-PD-L1 or anti-CTLA-4 therapy was allowed, and more than 35% had some.

The CDR3 is 15 amino acids. Germline trimming cut 5 bases from V and 0 bases from J; bases unmatched to any gene: 3. Per the germline V gene, CDR1 is SEHNR and CDR2 is FQNEAQ (reference sequence). On this clone itself: Its antigen is not known.

The method was immunoSEQ multiplex PCR; TCRdb's version includes in-frame clones alone and lacks a portion of them. The data contain fewer than 85,000 clones, 80% to 90% of them seen just once; the ten biggest clones take up about 0.71%. General observations from the study: Clonal expansion from baseline to week 6 occurred in both CD4+ and CD8+ T cells.

This material consisted of CD4+ or CD8+ T cells sorted from blood, taken in a trial of the OX40 agonist ivuxolimab. This receptor was obtained from an adult with an advanced solid tumor such as melanoma, head and neck, liver or kidney cancer. The chain links TRBV7-9 to TRBJ1-4; the match to TRBD1 covers 7 bases. The CDR3 DNA follows: TGTGCCAGCAGCCGCAGGGGGACAACTAATGAAAAACTGTTTTTT. Residues: CASSRRGTTNEKLFF.